This TCR beta chain comes out of a study of blood T cell repertoires in COVID-19. The trim removed 1 base at V and 3 bases at J, leaving 0 bases unmatched. This CDR3 is 14 amino acids long. Germline CDR1 and CDR2: MGHRA and YSYEKL. Repertoires were generated with immunoSEQ multiplex PCR, while TCRdb's copy carries only in-frame clones and drops some. Here the sample spans about 380,000 clones, more than 65% being singletons. This sequence joins TRBV4-1 and TRBJ2-5; 9 bases line up with TRBD2. The sample was peripheral blood. The sequence derives from a human donor with acute or convalescent COVID-19. The donor label of this sample is uncertain. This CDR3 reads CASSQGTSEETQYF. The DNA of the CDR3 is TGCGCCAGCAGCCAAGGGACTAGCGAAGAGACCCAGTACTTC.